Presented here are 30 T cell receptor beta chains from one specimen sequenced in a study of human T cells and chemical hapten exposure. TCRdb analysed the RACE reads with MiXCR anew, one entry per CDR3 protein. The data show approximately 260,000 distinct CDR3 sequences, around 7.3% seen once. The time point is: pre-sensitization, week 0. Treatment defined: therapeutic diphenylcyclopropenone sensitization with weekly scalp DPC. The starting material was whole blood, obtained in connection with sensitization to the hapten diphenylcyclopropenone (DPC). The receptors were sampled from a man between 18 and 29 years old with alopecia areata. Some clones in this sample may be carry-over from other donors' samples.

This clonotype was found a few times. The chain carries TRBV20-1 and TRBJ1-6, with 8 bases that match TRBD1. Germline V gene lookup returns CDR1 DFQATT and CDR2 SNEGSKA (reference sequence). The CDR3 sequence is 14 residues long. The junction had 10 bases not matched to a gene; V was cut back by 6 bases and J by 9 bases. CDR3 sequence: CSAAIQGAGSPLHF. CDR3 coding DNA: TGCAGTGCCGCGATCCAGGGGGCTGGTTCACCCCTCCACTTT.

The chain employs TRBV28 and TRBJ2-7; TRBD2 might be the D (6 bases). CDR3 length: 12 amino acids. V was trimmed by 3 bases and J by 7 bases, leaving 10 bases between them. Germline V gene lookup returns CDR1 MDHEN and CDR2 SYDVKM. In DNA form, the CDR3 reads TGTGCCAGCAGTTTCGCGGGGCGTGAGCAGTACTTC. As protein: CASSFAGREQYF.

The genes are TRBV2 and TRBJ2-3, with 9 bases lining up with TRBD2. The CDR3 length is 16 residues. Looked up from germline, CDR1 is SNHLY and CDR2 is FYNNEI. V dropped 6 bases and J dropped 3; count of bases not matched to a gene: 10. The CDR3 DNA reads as TGTGCCAGCAGACCGGGACTAGCTGGCGGAACAGATACGCAGTATTTT. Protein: CASRPGLAGGTDTQYF.

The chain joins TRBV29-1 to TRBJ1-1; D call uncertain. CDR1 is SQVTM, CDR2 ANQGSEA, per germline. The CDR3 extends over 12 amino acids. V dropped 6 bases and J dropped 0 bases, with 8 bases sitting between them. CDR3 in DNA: TGCAGCGTCGCAAGGGTGAACACTGAAGCTTTCTTT. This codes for CSVARVNTEAFF. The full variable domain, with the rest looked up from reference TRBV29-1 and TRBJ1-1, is SAVISQKPSRDICQRGTSLTIQCQVDSQVTMMFWYRQQPGQSLTLIATANQGSEATYESGFVIDKFPISRPNLTFSTLTVSNMSPEDSSIYLCSVARVNTEAFFGQGTRLTVV.

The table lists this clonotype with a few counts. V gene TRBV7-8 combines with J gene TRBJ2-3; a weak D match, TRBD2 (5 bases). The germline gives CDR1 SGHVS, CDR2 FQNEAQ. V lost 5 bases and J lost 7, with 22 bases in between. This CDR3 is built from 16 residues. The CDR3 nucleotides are TGTGCCAGCAGCCCCCGGGGATCCCCTCAGAGCAATACGCAGTATTTT. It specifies CASSPRGSPQSNTQYF. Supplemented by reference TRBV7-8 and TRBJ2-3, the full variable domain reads GAGVSQSPRYKVAKRGQDVALRCDPISGHVSLFWYQQALGQGPEFLTYFQNEAQLDKSGLPSDRFFAERPEGSVSTLKIQRTQQEDSAVYLCASSPRGSPQSNTQYFGPGTRLTVL.

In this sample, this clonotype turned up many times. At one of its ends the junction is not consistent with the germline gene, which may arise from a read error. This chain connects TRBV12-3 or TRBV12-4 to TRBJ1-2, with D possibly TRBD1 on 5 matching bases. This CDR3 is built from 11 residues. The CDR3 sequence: CASRVAGLEGF. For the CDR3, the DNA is TGTGCCAGCAGGGTTGCAGGGTTGGAGGGCTTC.

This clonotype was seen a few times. This chain's CDR3 is CASSRYRDPQETQYF. The CDR3 DNA sequence: TGTGCCAGCAGCCGCTATAGGGACCCACAAGAGACCCAGTACTTC. The rearrangement uses TRBV7-2 and TRBJ2-5, with D perhaps given as TRBD1 or TRBD2 (5 bases each). Germline CDR1 SGHTA, CDR2 FQGNSA. This CDR3 spans 15 amino acids. The ends were cut back, 5 bases at V and 2 bases at J, with 15 bases in the middle.

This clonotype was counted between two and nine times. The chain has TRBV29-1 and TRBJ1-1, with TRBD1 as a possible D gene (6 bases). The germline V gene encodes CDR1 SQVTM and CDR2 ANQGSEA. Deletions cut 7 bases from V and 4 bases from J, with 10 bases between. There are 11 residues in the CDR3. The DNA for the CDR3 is TGCAGCGGGGGGCAGGGCACTGAAGCTTTCTTT. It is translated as CSGGQGTEAFF.

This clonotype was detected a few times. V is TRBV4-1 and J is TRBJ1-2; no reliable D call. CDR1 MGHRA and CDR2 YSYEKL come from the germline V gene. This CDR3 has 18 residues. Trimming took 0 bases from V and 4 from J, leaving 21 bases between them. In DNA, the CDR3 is TGCGCCAGCAGCCAAGATAGTGTGTGGGCACCAACTTTCTATGGCTACACCTTC. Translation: CASSQDSVWAPTFYGYTF.

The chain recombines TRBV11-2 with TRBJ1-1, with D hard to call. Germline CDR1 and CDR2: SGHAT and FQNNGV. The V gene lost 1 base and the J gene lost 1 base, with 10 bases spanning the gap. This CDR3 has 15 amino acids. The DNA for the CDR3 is TGTGCCAGCAGCTTAGGTCCGGAGTCGAACACTGAAGCTTTCTTT. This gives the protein CASSLGPESNTEAFF.

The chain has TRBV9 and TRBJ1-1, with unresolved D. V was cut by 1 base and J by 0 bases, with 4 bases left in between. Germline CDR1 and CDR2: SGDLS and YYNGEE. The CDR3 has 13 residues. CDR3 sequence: CASSVRMNTEAFF. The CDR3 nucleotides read TGTGCCAGCAGCGTAAGGATGAACACTGAAGCTTTCTTT.

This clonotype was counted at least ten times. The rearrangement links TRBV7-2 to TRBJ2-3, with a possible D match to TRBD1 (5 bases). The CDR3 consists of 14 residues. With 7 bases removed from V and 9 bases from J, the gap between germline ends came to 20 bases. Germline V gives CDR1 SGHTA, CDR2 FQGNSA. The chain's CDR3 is CASTQDTTVPTQYF. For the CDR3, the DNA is TGTGCCAGCACCCAGGACACAACGGTGCCGACGCAGTATTTT.

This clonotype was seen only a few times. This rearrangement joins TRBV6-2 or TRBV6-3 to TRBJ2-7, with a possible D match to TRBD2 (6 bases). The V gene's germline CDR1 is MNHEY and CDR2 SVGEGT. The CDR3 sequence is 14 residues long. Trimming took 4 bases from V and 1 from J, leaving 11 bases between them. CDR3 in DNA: TGTGCCAGCAGTTCCCCCCGGGAGTCCTACGAGCAGTACGTC. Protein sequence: CASSSPRESYEQYV.

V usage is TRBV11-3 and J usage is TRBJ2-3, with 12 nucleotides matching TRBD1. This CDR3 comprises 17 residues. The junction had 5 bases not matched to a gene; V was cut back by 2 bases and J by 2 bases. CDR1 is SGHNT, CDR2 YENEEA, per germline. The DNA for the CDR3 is TGTGCCAGCAGCTTAAGTGGGACAGGGGGCCTCACAGATACGCAGTATTTT. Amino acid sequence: CASSLSGTGGLTDTQYF.

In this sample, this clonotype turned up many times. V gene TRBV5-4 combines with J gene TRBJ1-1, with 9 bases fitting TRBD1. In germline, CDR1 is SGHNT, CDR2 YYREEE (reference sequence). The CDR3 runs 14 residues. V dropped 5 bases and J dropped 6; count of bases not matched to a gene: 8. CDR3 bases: TGTGCCAGCAGGGCGACAGGGGGTGACGCTGAAGCTTTCTTT. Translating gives CASRATGGDAEAFF.

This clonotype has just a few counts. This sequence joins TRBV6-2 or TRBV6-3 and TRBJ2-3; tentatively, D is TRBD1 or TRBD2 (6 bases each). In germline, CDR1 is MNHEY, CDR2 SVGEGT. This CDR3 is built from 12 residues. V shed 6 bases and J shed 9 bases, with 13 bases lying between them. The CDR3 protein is CASRWGAGTQYF. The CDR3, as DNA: TGTGCCAGCAGATGGGGGGCAGGGACGCAGTATTTT.

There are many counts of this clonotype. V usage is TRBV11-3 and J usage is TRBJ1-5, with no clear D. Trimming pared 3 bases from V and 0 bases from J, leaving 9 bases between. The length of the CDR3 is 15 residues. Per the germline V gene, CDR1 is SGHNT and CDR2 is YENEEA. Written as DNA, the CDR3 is TGTGCCAGCAGCTTCCCCCAGGATAGCAATCAGCCCCAGCATTTT. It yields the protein CASSFPQDSNQPQHF.

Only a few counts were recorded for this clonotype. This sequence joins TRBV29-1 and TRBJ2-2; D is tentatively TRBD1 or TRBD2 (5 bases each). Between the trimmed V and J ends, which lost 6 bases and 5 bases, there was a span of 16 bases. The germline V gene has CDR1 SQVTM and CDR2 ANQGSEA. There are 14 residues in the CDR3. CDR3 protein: CSVIPGPSTGELFF. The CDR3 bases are TGCAGCGTCATCCCGGGACCCTCTACCGGGGAGCTGTTTTTT.

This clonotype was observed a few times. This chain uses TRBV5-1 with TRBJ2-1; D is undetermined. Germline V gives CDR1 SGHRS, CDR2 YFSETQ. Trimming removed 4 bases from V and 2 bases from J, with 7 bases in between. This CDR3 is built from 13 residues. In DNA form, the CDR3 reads TGCGCCAGCAGCCTGGTCCCCTACAATGAGCAGTTCTTC. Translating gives CASSLVPYNEQFF. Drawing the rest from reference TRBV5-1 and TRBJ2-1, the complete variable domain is KAGVTQTPRYLIKTRGQQVTLSCSPISGHRSVSWYQQTPGQGLQFLFEYFSETQRNKGNFPGRFSGRQFSNSRSEMNVSTLELGDSALYLCASSLVPYNEQFFGPGTRLTVL.

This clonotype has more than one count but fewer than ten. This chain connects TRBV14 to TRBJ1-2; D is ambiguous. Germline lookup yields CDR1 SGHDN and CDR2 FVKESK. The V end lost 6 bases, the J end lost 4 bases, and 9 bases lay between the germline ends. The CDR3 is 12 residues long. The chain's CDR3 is CASSRFSYGYTF. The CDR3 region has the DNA TGTGCCAGCAGTCGGTTCAGCTATGGCTACACCTTC.

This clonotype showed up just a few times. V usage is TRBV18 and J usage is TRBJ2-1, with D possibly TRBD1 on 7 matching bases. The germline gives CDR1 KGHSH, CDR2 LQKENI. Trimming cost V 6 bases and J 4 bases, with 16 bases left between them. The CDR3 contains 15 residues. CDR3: CASSVRGEEYNEQFF. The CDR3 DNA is TGTGCCAGCTCCGTCAGGGGGGAGGAATACAATGAGCAGTTCTTC.

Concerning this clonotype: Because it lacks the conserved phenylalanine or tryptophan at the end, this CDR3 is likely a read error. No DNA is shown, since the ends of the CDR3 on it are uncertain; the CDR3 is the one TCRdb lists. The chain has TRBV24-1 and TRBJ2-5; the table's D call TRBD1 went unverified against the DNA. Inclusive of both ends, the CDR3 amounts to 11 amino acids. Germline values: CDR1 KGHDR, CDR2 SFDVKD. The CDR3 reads CATSDFPDADS.

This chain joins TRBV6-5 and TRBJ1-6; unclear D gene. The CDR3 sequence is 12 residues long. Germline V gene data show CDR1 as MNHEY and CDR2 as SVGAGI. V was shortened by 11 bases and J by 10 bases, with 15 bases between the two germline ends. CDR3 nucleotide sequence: TGTGCCGCCGGCCCTATAAGGTCACCCCTCCACTTT. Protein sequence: CAAGPIRSPLHF.

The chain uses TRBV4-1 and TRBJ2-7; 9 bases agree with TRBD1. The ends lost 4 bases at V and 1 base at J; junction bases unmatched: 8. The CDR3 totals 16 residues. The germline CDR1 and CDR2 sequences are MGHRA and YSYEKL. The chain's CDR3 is CASSLPAQGASYEQYF. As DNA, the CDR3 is TGCGCCAGCAGCCTCCCCGCACAGGGGGCTTCCTACGAGCAGTACTTC.

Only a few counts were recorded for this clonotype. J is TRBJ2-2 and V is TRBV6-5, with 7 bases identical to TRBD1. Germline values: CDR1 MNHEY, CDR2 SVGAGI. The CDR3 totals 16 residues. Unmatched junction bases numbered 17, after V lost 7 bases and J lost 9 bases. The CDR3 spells CASTNIGTDGGWELFF. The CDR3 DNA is TGTGCCAGCACTAATATCGGGACAGACGGCGGTTGGGAGCTGTTTTTT.

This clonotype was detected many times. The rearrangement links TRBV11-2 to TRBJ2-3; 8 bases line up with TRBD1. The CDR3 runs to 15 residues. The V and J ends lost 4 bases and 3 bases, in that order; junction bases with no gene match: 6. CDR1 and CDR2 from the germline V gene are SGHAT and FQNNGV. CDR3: CASSYPTGATDTQYF. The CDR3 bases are TGTGCCAGCAGCTACCCGACAGGGGCTACAGATACGCAGTATTTT.

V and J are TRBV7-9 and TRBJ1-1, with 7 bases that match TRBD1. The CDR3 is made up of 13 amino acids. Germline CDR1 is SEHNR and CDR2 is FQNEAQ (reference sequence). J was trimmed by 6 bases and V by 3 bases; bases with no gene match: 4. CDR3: CASSFTQGAEAFF. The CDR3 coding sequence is TGTGCCAGCAGCTTTACCCAGGGGGCTGAAGCTTTCTTT. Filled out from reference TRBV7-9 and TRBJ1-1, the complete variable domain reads DTGVSQNPRHKITKRGQNVTFRCDPISEHNRLYWYRQTLGQGPEFLTYFQNEAQLEKSRLLSDRFSAERPKGSFSTLEIQRTEQGDSAMYLCASSFTQGAEAFFGQGTRLTVV.

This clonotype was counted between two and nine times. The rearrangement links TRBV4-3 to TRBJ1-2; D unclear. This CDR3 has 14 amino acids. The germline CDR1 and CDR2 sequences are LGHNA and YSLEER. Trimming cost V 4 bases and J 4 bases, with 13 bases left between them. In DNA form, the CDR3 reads TGCGCCAGCAGCCGAGCGGACGGATCCTATGGCTACACCTTC. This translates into CASSRADGSYGYTF.

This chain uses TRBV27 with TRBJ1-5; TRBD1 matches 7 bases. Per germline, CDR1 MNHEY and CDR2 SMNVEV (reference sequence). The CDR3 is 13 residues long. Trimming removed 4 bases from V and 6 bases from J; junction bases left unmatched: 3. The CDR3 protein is CASSSQGFQPQHF. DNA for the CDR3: TGTGCCAGCAGTTCACAGGGGTTTCAGCCCCAGCATTTT.

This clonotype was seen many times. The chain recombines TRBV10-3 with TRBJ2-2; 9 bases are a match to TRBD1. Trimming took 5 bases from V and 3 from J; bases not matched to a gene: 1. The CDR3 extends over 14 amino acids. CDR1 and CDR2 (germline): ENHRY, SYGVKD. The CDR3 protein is CAISRDRDTGELFF. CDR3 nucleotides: TGTGCCATCAGTCGGGACAGGGACACCGGGGAGCTGTTTTTT.